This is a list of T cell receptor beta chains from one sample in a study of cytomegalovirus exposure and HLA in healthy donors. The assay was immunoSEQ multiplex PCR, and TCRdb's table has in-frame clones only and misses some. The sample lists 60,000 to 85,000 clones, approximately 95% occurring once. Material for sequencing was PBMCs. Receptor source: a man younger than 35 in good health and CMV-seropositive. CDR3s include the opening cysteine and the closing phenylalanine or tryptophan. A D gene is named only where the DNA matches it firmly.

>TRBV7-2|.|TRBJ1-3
TGTGCCAGCAGCCAAACAGGAAACACCATATATTTT
CASSQTGNTIYF
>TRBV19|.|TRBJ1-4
TGTGCCAGTAGTATACAGGTCCATGAAAAACTGTTTTTT
CASSIQVHEKLFF
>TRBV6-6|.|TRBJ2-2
TGTGCCAGCAGCCAGGGAAACACCGGGGAGCTGTTTTTT
CASSQGNTGELFF
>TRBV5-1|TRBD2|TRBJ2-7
TGCGCCAGCAGCTTGGGCCCTAGCGGAGTCACCTACGAGCAGTACTTC
CASSLGPSGVTYEQYF
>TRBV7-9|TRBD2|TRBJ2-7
TGTGCCAGCAGCCCTCCTCTTAGCGGGAGGGCCATCGAGCAGTACTTC
CASSPPLSGRAIEQYF
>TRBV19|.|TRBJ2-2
TGTGCCAGTAGTGACGGCGGGCGCACCGGGGAGCTGTTTTTT
CASSDGGRTGELFF
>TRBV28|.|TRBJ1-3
TGTGCCAGCAGCCGAACAGAAAACTCTGGAAACACCATATATTTT
CASSRTENSGNTIYF
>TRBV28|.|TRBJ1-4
TGTGCCACCCACTTAGGAGGGACTAATGAAAAACTGTTTTTT
CATHLGGTNEKLFF
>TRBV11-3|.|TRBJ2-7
TGTGCCAGCAGCTTAGGTAACAGGGGAGGCGAGCAGTACTTC
CASSLGNRGGEQYF
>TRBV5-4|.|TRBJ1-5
TGTGCCAGCAGCTTGGACGGCGGGGGCAATCAGCCCCAGCATTTT
CASSLDGGGNQPQHF